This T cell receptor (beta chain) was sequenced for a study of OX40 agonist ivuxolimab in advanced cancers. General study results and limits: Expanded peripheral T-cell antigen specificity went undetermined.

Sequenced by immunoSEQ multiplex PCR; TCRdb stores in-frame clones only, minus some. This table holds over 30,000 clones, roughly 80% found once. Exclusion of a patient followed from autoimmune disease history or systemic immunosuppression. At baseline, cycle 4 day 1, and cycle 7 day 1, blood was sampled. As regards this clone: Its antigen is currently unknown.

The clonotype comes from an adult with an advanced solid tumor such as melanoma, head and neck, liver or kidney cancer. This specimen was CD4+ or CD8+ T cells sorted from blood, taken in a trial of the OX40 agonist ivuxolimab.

CDR3 residues: CASSSYGANSPLHF. DNA for the CDR3: TGTGCCAGCAGTAGCTACGGCGCCAATTCACCCCTCCACTTT. V usage is TRBV6-6 and J usage is TRBJ1-6, with D unclear. Trimming pared 5 bases from V and 7 bases from J, leaving 12 bases between. The V gene's germline CDR1 is MNHNY and CDR2 SVGAGI (reference sequence). This CDR3 is built from 14 residues.